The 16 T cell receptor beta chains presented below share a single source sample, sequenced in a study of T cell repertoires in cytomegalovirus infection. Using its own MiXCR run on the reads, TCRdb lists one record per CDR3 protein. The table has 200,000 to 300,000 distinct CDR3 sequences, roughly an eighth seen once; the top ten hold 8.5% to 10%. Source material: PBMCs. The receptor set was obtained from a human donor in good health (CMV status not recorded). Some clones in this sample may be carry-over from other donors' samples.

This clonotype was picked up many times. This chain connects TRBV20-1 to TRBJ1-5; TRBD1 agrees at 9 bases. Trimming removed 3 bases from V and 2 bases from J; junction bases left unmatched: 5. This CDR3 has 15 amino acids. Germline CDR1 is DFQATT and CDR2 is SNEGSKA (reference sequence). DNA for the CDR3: TGCAGTGCTAGGGGTCGACAGGGGGGCAATCAGCCCCAGCATTTT. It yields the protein CSARGRQGGNQPQHF.

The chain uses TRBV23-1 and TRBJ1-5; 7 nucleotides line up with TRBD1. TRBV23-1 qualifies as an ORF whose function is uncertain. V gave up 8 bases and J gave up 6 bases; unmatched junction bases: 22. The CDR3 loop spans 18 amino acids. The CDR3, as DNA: TGCGCCAGCGGAGCCGAGGGGGCGAAAAGTTTGGCTTTTCAGCCCCAGCATTTT. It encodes CASGAEGAKSLAFQPQHF.

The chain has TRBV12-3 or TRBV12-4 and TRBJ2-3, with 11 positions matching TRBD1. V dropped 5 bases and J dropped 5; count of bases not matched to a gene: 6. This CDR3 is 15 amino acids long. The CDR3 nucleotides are TGTGCCAGCAGTCCCCTGGGACAGGGGGTAGATACGCAGTATTTT. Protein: CASSPLGQGVDTQYF.

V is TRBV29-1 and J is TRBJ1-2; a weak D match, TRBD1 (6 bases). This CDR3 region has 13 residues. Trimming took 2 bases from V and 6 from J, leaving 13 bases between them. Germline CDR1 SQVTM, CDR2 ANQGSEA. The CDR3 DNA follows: TGCAGCGTTGAAAGGGGGGCACCAAATGGCTACACCTTC. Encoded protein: CSVERGAPNGYTF.

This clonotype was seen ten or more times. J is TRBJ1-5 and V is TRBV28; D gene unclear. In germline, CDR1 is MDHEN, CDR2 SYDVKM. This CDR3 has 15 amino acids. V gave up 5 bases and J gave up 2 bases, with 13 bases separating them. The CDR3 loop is CASSRTAQGNQPQHF. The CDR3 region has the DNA TGTGCCAGCAGTAGAACAGCACAAGGCAATCAGCCCCAGCATTTT.

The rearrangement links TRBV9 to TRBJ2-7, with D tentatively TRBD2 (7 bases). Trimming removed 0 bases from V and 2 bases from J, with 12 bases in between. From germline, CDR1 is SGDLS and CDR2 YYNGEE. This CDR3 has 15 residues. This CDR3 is CASSVDGGGAYEQYF. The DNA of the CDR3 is TGTGCCAGCAGCGTAGACGGCGGGGGCGCCTACGAGCAGTACTTC. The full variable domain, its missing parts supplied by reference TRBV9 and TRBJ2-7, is DSGVTQTPKHLITATGQRVTLRCSPRSGDLSVYWYQQSLDQGLQFLIQYYNGEERAKGNILERFSAQQFPDLHSELNLSSLELGDSALYFCASSVDGGGAYEQYFGPGTRLTVT.

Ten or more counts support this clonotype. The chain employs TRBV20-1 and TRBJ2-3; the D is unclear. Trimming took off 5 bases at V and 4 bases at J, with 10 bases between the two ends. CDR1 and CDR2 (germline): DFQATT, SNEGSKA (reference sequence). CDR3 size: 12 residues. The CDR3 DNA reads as TGCAGTGCTGGCGATCATCCAGATACGCAGTATTTT. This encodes CSAGDHPDTQYF.

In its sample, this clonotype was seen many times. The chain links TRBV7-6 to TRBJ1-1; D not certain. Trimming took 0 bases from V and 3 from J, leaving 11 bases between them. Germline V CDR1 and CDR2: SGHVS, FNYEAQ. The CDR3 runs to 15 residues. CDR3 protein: CASSLAPLGDTEAFF. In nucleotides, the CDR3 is TGTGCCAGCAGCTTAGCACCCCTGGGCGACACTGAAGCTTTCTTT.

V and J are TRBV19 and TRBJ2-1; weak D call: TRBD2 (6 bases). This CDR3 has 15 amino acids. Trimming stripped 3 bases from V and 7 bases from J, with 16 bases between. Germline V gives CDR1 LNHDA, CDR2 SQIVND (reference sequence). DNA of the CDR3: TGTGCCAGTAGTATTTCGGGGGAGAGGCAGAATGAGCAGTTCTTC. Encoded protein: CASSISGERQNEQFF.

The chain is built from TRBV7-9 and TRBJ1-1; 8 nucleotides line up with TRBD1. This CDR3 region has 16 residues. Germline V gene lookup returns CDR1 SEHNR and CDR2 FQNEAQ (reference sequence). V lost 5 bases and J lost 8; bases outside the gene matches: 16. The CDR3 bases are TGTGCCAGCAGCCTGACGACAGGGGCCGCAGTTAGGGAAGCTTTCTTT. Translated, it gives CASSLTTGAAVREAFF. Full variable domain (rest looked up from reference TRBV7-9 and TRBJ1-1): DTGVSQNPRHKITKRGQNVTFRCDPISEHNRLYWYRQTLGQGPEFLTYFQNEAQLEKSRLLSDRFSAERPKGSFSTLEIQRTEQGDSAMYLCASSLTTGAAVREAFFGQGTRLTVV.

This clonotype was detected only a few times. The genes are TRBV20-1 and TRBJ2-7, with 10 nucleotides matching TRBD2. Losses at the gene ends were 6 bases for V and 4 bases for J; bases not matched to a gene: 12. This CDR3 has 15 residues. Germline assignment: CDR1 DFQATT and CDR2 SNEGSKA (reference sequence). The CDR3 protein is CSAAPLLAGLYEQYF. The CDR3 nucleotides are TGCAGTGCAGCCCCCCTACTAGCGGGACTTTACGAGCAGTACTTC.

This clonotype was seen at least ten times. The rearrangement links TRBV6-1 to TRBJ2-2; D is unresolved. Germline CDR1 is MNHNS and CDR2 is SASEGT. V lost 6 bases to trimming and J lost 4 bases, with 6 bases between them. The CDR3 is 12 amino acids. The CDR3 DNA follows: TGTGCCAGCAGCTTAGGCACCGGGGAGCTGTTTTTT. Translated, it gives CASSLGTGELFF.

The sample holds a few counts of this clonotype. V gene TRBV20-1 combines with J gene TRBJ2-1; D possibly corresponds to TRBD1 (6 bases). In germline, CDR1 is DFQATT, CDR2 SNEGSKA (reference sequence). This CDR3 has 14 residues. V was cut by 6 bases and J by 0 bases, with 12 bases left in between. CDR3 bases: TGCAGTGCCACGGACAGCCCCTCCTACAATGAGCAGTTCTTC. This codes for CSATDSPSYNEQFF.

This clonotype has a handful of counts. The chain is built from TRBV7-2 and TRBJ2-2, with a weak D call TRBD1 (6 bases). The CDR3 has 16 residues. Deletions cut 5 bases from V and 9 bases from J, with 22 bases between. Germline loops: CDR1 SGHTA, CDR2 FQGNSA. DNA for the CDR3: TGTGCCAGCAGCCTACGGACAGACTCGGCCCCTCGGGAGCTGTTTTTT. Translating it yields CASSLRTDSAPRELFF.

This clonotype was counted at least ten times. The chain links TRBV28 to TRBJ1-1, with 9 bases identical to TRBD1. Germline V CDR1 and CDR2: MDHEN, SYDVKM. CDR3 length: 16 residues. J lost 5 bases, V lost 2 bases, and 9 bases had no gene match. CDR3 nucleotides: TGTGCCAGCAGTTTAACCCGTCCCGGGACAGGGACTGAAGCTTTCTTT. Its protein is CASSLTRPGTGTEAFF.

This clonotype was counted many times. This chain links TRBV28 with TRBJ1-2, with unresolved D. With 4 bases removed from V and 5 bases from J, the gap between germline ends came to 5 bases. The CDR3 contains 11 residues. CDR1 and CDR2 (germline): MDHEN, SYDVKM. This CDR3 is CASSSLYGYTF. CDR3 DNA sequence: TGTGCCAGCAGTTCCCTTTATGGCTACACCTTC.